This T cell receptor (beta chain) was retrieved from a study of identifying expanded T cells in peripheral blood. Study-wide results and caveats: Approximately two-week clone count variance significantly increased as total template count grew.

Deletions cut 2 bases from V and 5 bases from J, with 10 bases between. The germline V gene encodes CDR1 SGHRS and CDR2 YFSETQ. The CDR3 is 13 residues long. By proportion, this clone is medium-sized (0.01 to 0.1%). Its antigen is unknown. Produced via immunoSEQ multiplex PCR; TCRdb's table is partial and in-frame only. There are tens of thousands of clones in the sample; about four fifths occur only once, and 19% lies in the top ten. Collection occurred without any documented infections or immune events in donors. Input material: blood. V usage is TRBV5-1 and J usage is TRBJ1-2; D is undetermined. The origin of this receptor is a person between 18 and 70 years old in good health. In nucleotides, the CDR3 is TGCGCCAGCAGCTTTGACAAAACATATGGCTACACCTTC. It specifies CASSFDKTYGYTF.